This TCR beta chain was observed in a study of blood T cell repertoires in COVID-19. Study in general: Sites in the United States, Italy and Spain provided acute and convalescent COVID-19 samples. PBMCs, B-cell-depleted T cells, or T cells provided the cDNA or gDNA that made up the material.

As handled by the study authors: Cell counts per sample came from amplifying reference gene primers. Assay used: immunoSEQ multiplex PCR; TCRdb lists only in-frame clones, some missing. The DNA gave D and trimming, while V, J and clone size come from that table. The repertoire holds under 45,000 clones, with 83% as singletons. The sample taken for sequencing was peripheral blood. This TCR came from a woman of 80 years or more with active or convalescent COVID-19.

The CDR3 reads CASSPRDRGGEQYF. The CDR3 DNA sequence: TGTGCCAGCAGCCCAAGAGACAGGGGGGGGGAGCAGTACTTC. The chain recombines TRBV3-1 (or the pseudogene TRBV3-2) with TRBJ2-7; TRBD1 matches 9 bases. Germline V gene lookup returns CDR1 LGHDT and CDR2 YNNKEL (reference sequence). The length of the CDR3 is 14 residues. The ends lost 4 bases at V and 7 bases at J; junction bases unmatched: 8.